These 32 T cell receptor beta chains share one sample of origin, sequenced in a study of OX40 agonist ivuxolimab in advanced cancers. Method: immunoSEQ multiplex PCR; TCRdb's copy keeps in-frame clones and lacks some. The sample lists 95,000 to 100,000 clones; around 94% were seen once. The specimen comprised CD4+ or CD8+ T cells sorted from blood, sampled in a trial of the OX40 agonist ivuxolimab. The receptors stem from an adult with an advanced solid tumor such as melanoma, head and neck, liver or kidney cancer.

The genes are TRBV14 and TRBJ2-5; D is unclear. The V gene lost 2 bases and the J gene lost 5 bases, with 3 bases spanning the gap. Germline V gives CDR1 SGHDN, CDR2 FVKESK. The CDR3 runs 11 residues. CDR3: CASSQTETQYF. In DNA form, the CDR3 reads TGTGCCAGCAGCCAAACCGAGACCCAGTACTTC.

This clone was recorded once. CDR3 nucleotide sequence: TGTGCCAGCAGCCCCTCCACAGGAAGTACGCAGTATTTT. Encoded protein: CASSPSTGSTQYF. V gene TRBV14 combines with J gene TRBJ2-3; D is possibly TRBD1 (5 bases). The CDR3 covers 13 residues. Germline values: CDR1 SGHDN, CDR2 FVKESK. With 4 bases removed from V and 8 bases from J, the gap between germline ends came to 13 bases. Together with reference TRBV14 and TRBJ2-3, the CDR3 gives the full variable domain: EAGVTQFPSHSVIEKGQTVTLRCDPISGHDNLYWYRRVMGKEIKFLLHFVKESKQDESGMPNNRFLAERTGGTYSTLKVQPAELEDSGVYFCASSPSTGSTQYFGPGTRLTVL.

The chain is built from TRBV6-5 and TRBJ2-6; no clear D gene. The CDR3 totals 15 residues. Germline V gene sequence: CDR1 MNHEY, CDR2 SVGAGI. The V and J ends lost 2 bases and 0 bases respectively, with 5 bases between them. The CDR3 DNA sequence: TGTGCCAGCAGTTACGCGTTCTCTGGGGCCAACGTCCTGACTTTC. Translation gives CASSYAFSGANVLTF.

This clone was picked up one time. The chain carries TRBV6-5 and TRBJ1-1; D is unresolved. V was clipped by 5 bases and J by 8 bases, with 9 bases between them. CDR1 MNHEY and CDR2 SVGAGI come from the germline V gene. The CDR3 covers 11 residues. The CDR3 here is CASSEFREAFF. The CDR3 nucleotides are TGTGCCAGCAGTGAGTTTAGAGAAGCTTTCTTT.

The genes are TRBV2 and TRBJ1-1; D is possibly TRBD1 (6 bases). This CDR3 has 14 amino acids. The V gene's germline CDR1 is SNHLY and CDR2 FYNNEI. Trimming shortened V by 7 bases and J by 3 bases, and 15 bases separated the two germline ends. CDR3 sequence (DNA): TGTGCCAGCATCCTGACCCCAGGGGACACTGAAGCTTTCTTT. It yields the protein CASILTPGDTEAFF. Supplemented by reference TRBV2 and TRBJ1-1, the full variable domain reads EPEVTQTPSHQVTQMGQEVILRCVPISNHLYFYWYRQILGQKVEFLVSFYNNEISEKSEIFDDQFSVERPDGSNFTLKIRSTKLEDSAMYFCASILTPGDTEAFFGQGTRLTVV.

This chain uses TRBV6-5 with TRBJ1-6, with a possible D match to TRBD1 (6 bases). CDR1 is MNHEY and CDR2 is SVGAGI in the germline V gene. V lost 1 base and J lost 8, with 12 bases in between. The CDR3 spans 15 residues. The CDR3 here is CASSYWGRGDSPLHF. The CDR3 nucleotides are TGTGCCAGCAGTTACTGGGGCAGGGGAGATTCACCCCTCCACTTT.

The chain is built from TRBV6-5 and TRBJ2-4; TRBD1 aligns across 8 bases. Germline-derived CDR1 and CDR2 are MNHEY and SVGAGI. The CDR3 is 14 residues long. V lost 5 bases to trimming and J lost 8 bases; unmatched junction nucleotides: 8. CDR3 nucleotides: TGTGCCAGCAGTCTCCGGACAGGGAGAGACATTCAGTACTTC. Translated, it gives CASSLRTGRDIQYF.

The chain carries TRBV4-2 and TRBJ2-5; D might be TRBD2 (5 bases). Germline values: CDR1 LGHNA, CDR2 YNFKEQ. The CDR3 has 15 amino acids. V shed 6 bases and J shed 1 base, with 15 bases lying between them. CDR3 amino acids: CASSPNGGVQETQYF. CDR3 nucleotide sequence: TGTGCCAGCAGTCCCAACGGAGGAGTCCAAGAGACCCAGTACTTC.

This clone showed up just a few times. The V gene is TRBV30, the J gene TRBJ1-1; no clear D. The length of the CDR3 is 12 residues. The germline gives CDR1 GTSNPN, CDR2 SVGIG (reference sequence). The V end was cut by 0 bases, the J end by 3 bases, with 5 bases between. This CDR3 is CAWSVWDTEAFF. The CDR3 DNA reads TGTGCCTGGAGTGTATGGGACACTGAAGCTTTCTTT.

This sequence joins TRBV4-1 and TRBJ2-1; D gene unclear. The CDR3 extends over 15 amino acids. The germline V and J ends were trimmed by 1 base and 9 bases, with 16 bases remaining between them. CDR1 and CDR2 (germline): MGHRA, YSYEKL. CDR3 sequence (DNA): TGCGCCAGCAGCCAAGCGGGTCACTTGGTGGCTGAGCAGTTCTTC. Amino acids: CASSQAGHLVAEQFF.

The chain links TRBV9 to TRBJ2-1; perhaps TRBD2 as D (6 bases). The CDR3 has 12 amino acids. Deletions cut 10 bases from V and 4 bases from J, with 12 bases between. Germline V gene lookup returns CDR1 SGDLS and CDR2 YYNGEE. CDR3 DNA sequence: TGTGCCTCGGAGGGGCGGTACAATGAGCAGTTCTTC. Translated, it gives CASEGRYNEQFF. Complete variable domain (other parts from reference TRBV9 and TRBJ2-1): DSGVTQTPKHLITATGQRVTLRCSPRSGDLSVYWYQQSLDQGLQFLIQYYNGEERAKGNILERFSAQQFPDLHSELNLSSLELGDSALYFCASEGRYNEQFFGPGTRLTVL.

J is TRBJ2-1 and V is TRBV7-2; 7 bases agree with TRBD1. V shed 4 bases, J shed 0 bases, and the junction held 3 bases outside the gene matches. Germline V CDR1 and CDR2: SGHTA, FQGNSA. The CDR3 totals 15 residues. The CDR3 reads CASSYRGVSYNEQFF. CDR3 nucleotides: TGTGCCAGCAGCTACAGGGGCGTCTCCTACAATGAGCAGTTCTTC.

V usage is TRBV5-6 and J usage is TRBJ2-1, with 10 bases lining up with TRBD1. Germline values: CDR1 SGHDT, CDR2 YYEEEE. The V and J ends lost 1 base and 8 bases, in that order; junction bases with no gene match: 6. The CDR3 has 15 amino acids. DNA for the CDR3: TGTGCCAGCAGCTTGACGGGACAGGGGAGGGATGAGCAGTTCTTC. Residues: CASSLTGQGRDEQFF.

The chain has TRBV18 and TRBJ1-3; D not resolved. Trimming left V 4 bases short and J 4 bases short, with 11 bases between. CDR3 size: 14 residues. Germline CDR1 reads KGHSH; CDR2 reads LQKENI. The CDR3 nucleotides read TGTGCCAGCTCACTACGACCAGAAGGAAACACCATATATTTT. Translation gives CASSLRPEGNTIYF.

V is TRBV4-1 and J is TRBJ2-3; D ambiguous. The CDR3 is 16 residues long. Germline V gene sequence: CDR1 MGHRA, CDR2 YSYEKL. The germline V and J ends were trimmed by 0 bases and 0 bases, with 10 bases remaining between them. CDR3 nucleotides: TGCGCCAGCAGCCAAGACATCGGACGGAGCACAGATACGCAGTATTTT. This encodes CASSQDIGRSTDTQYF.

The V gene is TRBV5-8, the J gene TRBJ1-4; 8 nucleotides line up with TRBD1. The CDR3 runs 14 residues. Per germline, CDR1 SGHTS and CDR2 YDEGEE. Trimming at V came to 4 bases and at J to 2 bases, leaving 1 base not matched to a gene. The CDR3 DNA sequence: TGTGCCAGCAGCAGGACAGGGACTAATGAAAAACTGTTTTTT. Protein: CASSRTGTNEKLFF.

The V call is TRBV15, the J call TRBJ2-3, with a tentative D call TRBD1 (6 bases). CDR3 size: 17 residues. Germline CDR1 is LNHNV and CDR2 is YYDKDF (reference sequence). With 6 bases removed from V and 0 bases from J, the gap between germline ends came to 19 bases. In DNA form, the CDR3 reads TGTGCCACCAGGGGCCACGCAAACAGGGCCAGCACAGATACGCAGTATTTT. This gives the protein CATRGHANRASTDTQYF. The whole variable domain, remainder taken from reference TRBV15 and TRBJ2-3, is DAMVIQNPRYQVTQFGKPVTLSCSQTLNHNVMYWYQQKSSQAPKLLFHYYDKDFNNEADTPDNFQSRRPNTSFCFLDIRSPGLGDTAMYLCATRGHANRASTDTQYFGPGTRLTVL.

The chain has TRBV7-2 and TRBJ2-2; TRBD1 agrees at 7 bases. Per germline, CDR1 SGHTA and CDR2 FQGNSA. This CDR3 is 15 amino acids long. The junction had 7 bases not matched to a gene; V was cut back by 4 bases and J by 5 bases. The CDR3 sequence: CASSSRQGITGELFF. Here the CDR3 DNA reads TGTGCCAGCAGCTCCCGACAGGGTATTACCGGGGAGCTGTTTTTT.

The chain couples TRBV5-4 to TRBJ2-5; tentative D call: TRBD1 (5 bases). The V and J ends lost 6 bases and 2 bases respectively, with 14 bases between them. The CDR3 loop spans 14 amino acids. Germline lookup yields CDR1 SGHNT and CDR2 YYREEE (reference sequence). The CDR3 loop is CASTASAGQETQYF. The CDR3 DNA reads TGTGCCAGCACCGCTTCGGCAGGGCAAGAGACCCAGTACTTC.

V and J are TRBV6-5 and TRBJ1-1; TRBD1 is a possible D gene (5 bases). V was pared by 7 bases and J by 0 bases, with 12 bases between. CDR1 MNHEY and CDR2 SVGAGI come from the germline V gene. This CDR3 is built from 14 residues. The CDR3 sequence is CASKRSTVNTEAFF. CDR3 sequence (DNA): TGTGCCAGCAAACGCTCGACAGTGAACACTGAAGCTTTCTTT.

J is TRBJ1-5 and V is TRBV19; the D gene is possibly TRBD1 (5 bases). Per the germline V gene, CDR1 is LNHDA and CDR2 is SQIVND (reference sequence). Deletions cut 7 bases from V and 1 base from J, with 17 bases between. This CDR3 comprises 16 residues. The CDR3 DNA follows: TGTGCCAGTAAGGTCTCGAGGGGACCCAGCAATCAGCCCCAGCATTTT. It codes for CASKVSRGPSNQPQHF.

The J gene is TRBJ2-3, the V gene TRBV30, with D uncertain. The CDR3 runs to 11 residues. Trimming took 3 bases from V and 5 from J, leaving 6 bases between them. Germline CDR1 reads GTSNPN; CDR2 reads SVGIG (reference sequence). CDR3 sequence reads: CAWRLGDTQYF. The DNA for the CDR3 is TGTGCCTGGAGGCTGGGAGATACGCAGTATTTT. The full variable domain, with the rest looked up from reference TRBV30 and TRBJ2-3, is SQTIHQWPATLVQPVGSPLSLECTVEGTSNPNLYWYRQAAGRGLQLLFYSVGIGQISSEVPQNLSASRPQDRQFILSSKKLLLSDSGFYLCAWRLGDTQYFGPGTRLTVL.

This clone was detected only once. The chain combines TRBV6-1 with TRBJ1-5; tentatively, D is TRBD1 (5 bases). The CDR3 is made up of 16 amino acids. Trimming cost V 4 bases and J 1 base, with 14 bases left between them. Germline lookup yields CDR1 MNHNS and CDR2 SASEGT. The CDR3 is CASSVHGGESNQPQHF. The CDR3, as DNA: TGTGCCAGCAGTGTCCATGGGGGGGAAAGCAATCAGCCCCAGCATTTT.

The chain is built from TRBV2 and TRBJ1-5, with D perhaps matching TRBD1 (5 bases). There are 17 residues in the CDR3. V gave up 0 bases and J gave up 5 bases, with 17 bases separating them. CDR1 is SNHLY, CDR2 FYNNEI, per germline. The CDR3 region has the DNA TGTGCCAGCAGTGAAGCGCTGGGGCTAAAGGCACATCAGCCCCAGCATTTT. Its translation: CASSEALGLKAHQPQHF.

The sample holds one count of this clone. The chain employs TRBV6-1 and TRBJ1-1; 10 bases align to TRBD1. V trimming: 2 bases; J trimming: 6 bases; junction bases outside the gene matches: 6. The CDR3 runs to 15 residues. Germline V lookup: CDR1 MNHNS, CDR2 SASEGT. The CDR3, as DNA: TGTGCCAGCAGTGAATCGACAGGGGGCAGGGCTGAAGCTTTCTTT. This sequence encodes CASSESTGGRAEAFF.

The chain combines TRBV9 with TRBJ2-1; D not resolved. The germline V gene encodes CDR1 SGDLS and CDR2 YYNGEE. The CDR3 runs to 13 residues. The V and J ends lost 0 bases and 5 bases respectively, with 6 bases between them. The CDR3 DNA reads as TGTGCCAGCAGCGTAGATCTGGACAATGAGCAGTTCTTC. It encodes CASSVDLDNEQFF.

This sequence joins TRBV7-2 and TRBJ1-2; 9 nucleotides line up with TRBD1. V shed 3 bases, J shed 8 bases, and the junction held 7 bases outside the gene matches. Germline loops: CDR1 SGHTA, CDR2 FQGNSA. The CDR3 extends over 14 amino acids. DNA for the CDR3: TGTGCCAGCAGCTTCCCGGGACAGGGTAGAGGCTACACCTTC. This sequence encodes CASSFPGQGRGYTF.

The rearrangement uses TRBV5-3 and TRBJ2-5; D gene ambiguous. TRBV5-3 is assigned to the ORF class and has an uncertain function. Deletions cut 4 bases from V and 1 base from J, with 5 bases between. This CDR3 region has 12 residues. The CDR3 nucleotides read TGTGCCAGAAGCCCCCCCCAAGAGACCCAGTACTTC. Its translation: CARSPPQETQYF.

The chain recombines TRBV30 with TRBJ1-6; a weak D match, TRBD1 (5 bases). CDR1 is GTSNPN, CDR2 SVGIG, per germline (reference sequence). This CDR3 comprises 13 residues. The CDR3 loop is CASRVLTNSPLHF. The CDR3 DNA reads as TGTGCATCCAGGGTCCTGACGAATTCACCCCTCCACTTT.

The chain joins TRBV4-3 to TRBJ1-2; D gene ambiguous. V lost 4 bases and J lost 3, with 12 bases in between. This CDR3 contains 14 residues. Per the germline V gene, CDR1 is LGHNA and CDR2 is YSLEER. CDR3 DNA sequence: TGCGCCAGCAGCCCGAGCGACTCCTACTATGGCTACACCTTC. As protein: CASSPSDSYYGYTF.

V gene TRBV19 combines with J gene TRBJ2-3; D tentatively reads TRBD1 or TRBD2 (5 bases each). Trimming left V 9 bases short and J 0 bases short, with 31 bases between. The V gene's germline CDR1 is LNHDA and CDR2 SQIVND (reference sequence). This CDR3 region has 20 residues. CDR3 DNA: TGTGCCAGCCCCTCGGGGCTGTCGGGCGGATTTCGGGGAAGCACAGATACGCAGTATTTT. Amino acids: CASPSGLSGGFRGSTDTQYF.

On this clone itself: Other DNA sequences of this sample code for an identical CDR3. In nucleotides, the CDR3 is TGTGCCAGCAGTTTAGCCTACAATGAGCAGTTCTTC. Translated: CASSLAYNEQFF. The gene calls are TRBV28 and TRBJ2-1; D call uncertain. Germline V gives CDR1 MDHEN, CDR2 SYDVKM. V was shortened by 2 bases and J by 2 bases, with 1 base between the two germline ends. The CDR3 runs 12 residues.